This T cell receptor beta chain was identified during a study of identical twins. The donors were all healthy and Caucasian. A remark on this clonotype: The antigen is not known.

TCRdb redid the calling of the 5' RACE reads with MiXCR, one entry per CDR3 protein. The sample has some 1,700,000 distinct CDR3 sequences; about 32% are singletons. Study results and limitations: Alpha sequences that were out-of-frame and twin-shared showed an excess of low generation probability. Model-predicted out-of-frame TCR alpha sharing fell below observed values in monozygotic twins.

Germline V gene lookup returns CDR1 MGHRA and CDR2 YSYEKL. The CDR3 is 13 residues long. Material for sequencing was cord blood. This TCR derives from a newborn girl in good health. The genes are TRBV4-1 and TRBJ2-7; no clear D gene. TRBJ2-5 matches the DNA end more closely, so the J call is doubtful. CDR3 amino acids: CASSQVFVETQYF. CDR3 coding DNA: TGCGCCAGCAGCCAAGTGTTTGTTGAGACCCAGTACTTC.